The TCR beta chain under discussion was sequenced for a study of cytomegalovirus exposure and HLA in healthy donors. A multiplex PCR was run with 60 Vbeta primers and 13 Jbeta primers. Authors' analysis steps: Later, 80 million or so unique TCR beta chains were counted in an analysis, and about 10 million of them were shared. Sequencing was performed with immunoSEQ multiplex PCR; in TCRdb, only in-frame clones are kept and a portion is missing. Clonal size and the V and J genes are those of that table, whereas D and trimming came from the DNA. This sample yields about 190,000 clones, of which 80% to 90% are seen a single time; 1% to 1.5% belongs to the top ten. A remark on this clone: The antigen is unknown.

Regarding the study as a whole: There were some V segments, including TRBV6-2 and TRBV6-3, excluded as indistinguishable. Rare sequences made up most TCRs, while some public TCRs were found in many donors. Later analysis found that TCR beta chains associated with HLA were more clonally expanded than other, equally common chains.

CDR3 size: 15 residues. Trimming stripped 3 bases from V and 1 base from J, with 12 bases between. The germline gives CDR1 KGHSH, CDR2 LQKENI. Material for sequencing was PBMCs. The TCR was taken from a man under 40 in good health and CMV-seronegative. The rearrangement uses TRBV18 and TRBJ1-1; D unclear. CDR3 residues: CASSPGPQWNTEAFF. The DNA for the CDR3 is TGTGCCAGCTCACCGGGCCCCCAATGGAACACTGAAGCTTTCTTT.